The TCR beta chain described here comes from a study of yellow fever vaccine responses in identical twins. Points from the study as a whole: Twins' vaccine T cell responses were reported to seem partly convergent and partly personalized.

Remarks on this clonotype: As yet, its antigen is unknown.

Using its own MiXCR run on the RT-PCR reads, TCRdb lists one record per CDR3 protein. Seen here are approximately 20,000 distinct CDR3 sequences, approximately 70% observed once, and the top ten hold over 2%. Trimming shortened V by 4 bases and J by 0 bases, and 10 bases separated the two germline ends. This CDR3 has 15 amino acids. Germline V gives CDR1 SGHVS, CDR2 FNYEAQ. V usage is TRBV7-6 and J usage is TRBJ2-1; the D gene is possibly TRBD1 (6 bases). Specimen: T cells from blood (PBMCs), unsorted or a sorted subset (not recorded which), collected before or after yellow fever vaccination (not recorded which). The clonotype comes from a woman under 30 who received the yellow fever vaccine. Written as DNA, the CDR3 is TGTGCCAGCAGCTCCAGGGGAAGCTCCTACAATGAGCAGTTCTTC. Residues: CASSSRGSSYNEQFF.